The 22 T cell receptor beta chains in this list originate from one sample, sequenced in a study of cytomegalovirus exposure and HLA in healthy donors. Using immunoSEQ multiplex PCR, the repertoire was profiled, and TCRdb retains in-frame clones only, with some absent. Of about 170,000 clones listed, roughly 86% were seen once; the top ten hold roughly 2.7%. The sequenced sample was PBMCs. These receptors were collected from a man aged 18-30 years in good health and CMV-seropositive.

This clone was observed once. The V gene is TRBV27, the J gene TRBJ2-7, with D possibly being TRBD1 (6 bases). Between the trimmed V and J ends, which lost 0 bases and 0 bases, there was a span of 15 bases. Per germline, CDR1 MNHEY and CDR2 SMNVEV (reference sequence). CDR3 length equals 17 residues. The CDR3 coding sequence is TGTGCCAGCAGTTTATCCCCTGGGACATACTTCTCCTACGAGCAGTACTTC. Translated: CASSLSPGTYFSYEQYF.

The chain employs TRBV5-5 and TRBJ1-5; the D is unclear. CDR1 and CDR2 from the germline V gene are SGHKS and YYEKEE (reference sequence). V dropped 2 bases and J dropped 7 bases, with 13 bases sitting between them. The CDR3 contains 14 residues. The CDR3 region has the DNA TGTGCCAGCAGCTTTGCTAACGGAGGACAGCCCCAGCATTTT. As protein: CASSFANGGQPQHF.

The V call is TRBV15, the J call TRBJ1-4; D is undetermined. CDR3 length: 14 amino acids. The germline V gene encodes CDR1 LNHNV and CDR2 YYDKDF (reference sequence). V gave up 1 base and J gave up 0 bases, with 3 bases separating them. The chain's CDR3 is CATSRAATNEKLFF. Here the CDR3 DNA reads TGTGCCACCAGCAGAGCTGCAACTAATGAAAAACTGTTTTTT.

This chain links TRBV9 with TRBJ2-3; D is perhaps TRBD2 (5 bases). The CDR3 is 16 amino acids. V lost 3 bases and J 0 bases, leaving 14 bases between the germline ends. CDR1 is SGDLS and CDR2 is YYNGEE in the germline V gene. CDR3 DNA sequence: TGTGCCAGCAGCGGAAGAGCGGAGCGCAGCACAGATACGCAGTATTTT. It yields the protein CASSGRAERSTDTQYF. The variable domain in full, completed from reference TRBV9 and TRBJ2-3, reads DSGVTQTPKHLITATGQRVTLRCSPRSGDLSVYWYQQSLDQGLQFLIQYYNGEERAKGNILERFSAQQFPDLHSELNLSSLELGDSALYFCASSGRAERSTDTQYFGPGTRLTVL.

The chain has TRBV4-3 and TRBJ1-1, with 11 bases fitting TRBD1. Germline loops: CDR1 LGHNA, CDR2 YSLEER. V was pared by 1 base and J by 5 bases, with 9 bases of the junction left unmatched. This CDR3 spans 17 amino acids. DNA for the CDR3: TGCGCCAGCAGCCAAGGCCGGGGACAGGGGGGTTGGACTGAAGCTTTCTTT. Amino acids: CASSQGRGQGGWTEAFF.

The CDR3 loop reads CAPGQGKGLGPALHF. Here the CDR3 DNA reads TGTGCCCCAGGACAGGGGAAAGGATTGGGTCCGGCCCTCCACTTT. V usage is TRBV9 and J usage is TRBJ1-6; 9 positions match TRBD1. V shed 10 bases and J 14 bases; nucleotides not matched to a gene: 19. Germline CDR1 is SGDLS and CDR2 is YYNGEE. The CDR3 runs to 15 residues. Full variable domain (remainder filled in from reference TRBV9 and TRBJ1-6): DSGVTQTPKHLITATGQRVTLRCSPRSGDLSVYWYQQSLDQGLQFLIQYYNGEERAKGNILERFSAQQFPDLHSELNLSSLELGDSALYFCAPGQGKGLGPALHFGNGTRLTVT.

J is TRBJ2-7 and V is TRBV28, with 7 bases aligning to TRBD2. Germline V lookup: CDR1 MDHEN, CDR2 SYDVKM. The J segment lost 6 bases and the V segment lost 4 bases, leaving 9 bases of the junction unmatched. The CDR3 covers 14 residues. Here the CDR3 reads CASSWGGMGTEQYF. DNA for the CDR3: TGTGCCAGCAGTTGGGGAGGGATGGGGACCGAGCAGTACTTC.

J is TRBJ1-2 and V is TRBV30; D is possibly TRBD1 (5 bases). Per the germline V gene, CDR1 is GTSNPN and CDR2 is SVGIG (reference sequence). V was cut by 2 bases and J by 4 bases, with 17 bases left in between. The CDR3 runs 15 residues. This CDR3 reads CAWSPGEGRVYGYTF. The CDR3 bases are TGTGCCTGGAGTCCCGGGGAGGGGCGCGTCTATGGCTACACCTTC.

This chain uses TRBV13 with TRBJ2-7; 9 bases are a match to TRBD1. Germline assignment: CDR1 PRHDT and CDR2 FYEKMQ (reference sequence). The CDR3 spans 13 residues. The junction had 2 bases not matched to a gene; V was cut back by 7 bases and J by 1 base. The CDR3 DNA reads TGTGCCAGCAACGGACAGGGGTCCTACGAGCAGTACTTC. Amino acid sequence: CASNGQGSYEQYF.

The chain joins TRBV9 to TRBJ2-2; 8 bases map to TRBD2. CDR3 length: 16 amino acids. V lost 4 bases to trimming and J lost 5 bases; unmatched junction nucleotides: 10. Per the germline V gene, CDR1 is SGDLS and CDR2 is YYNGEE. DNA for the CDR3: TGTGCCAGCAGCCCCACCCCTTTAGCGGGGACCGGGGAGCTGTTTTTT. Protein: CASSPTPLAGTGELFF.

The chain has TRBV5-1 and TRBJ1-1; possible D gene TRBD1, 6 bases. Germline CDR1 and CDR2: SGHRS and YFSETQ. Trimming left V 4 bases short and J 1 base short, with 11 bases between. The CDR3 runs to 14 residues. DNA of the CDR3: TGCGCCAGCAGCACCTGGACAGCGAACACTGAAGCTTTCTTT. Translating gives CASSTWTANTEAFF.

V gene TRBV5-8 combines with J gene TRBJ1-4, with TRBD1 as a possible D gene (6 bases). CDR1 is SGHTS, CDR2 YDEGEE, per germline. Trimming shortened V by 4 bases and J by 8 bases, and 18 bases separated the two germline ends. This CDR3 is built from 15 residues. The chain's CDR3 is CASSVGQSIREKLFF. As DNA, the CDR3 is TGTGCCAGCAGCGTAGGACAGTCGATCCGGGAAAAACTGTTTTTT.

The chain carries TRBV27 and TRBJ1-2; 7 bases agree with TRBD1. Germline CDR1 is MNHEY and CDR2 is SMNVEV (reference sequence). This CDR3 contains 14 residues. J was trimmed by 3 bases and V by 3 bases; bases with no gene match: 4. The CDR3 bases are TGTGCCAGCAGTTTTGGCCAGGGGGACTATGGCTACACCTTC. It is translated as CASSFGQGDYGYTF.

CDR3 coding DNA: TGCGCCAGCAGCTTGGTCGGACAGCAAGAGACCCAGTACTTC. Protein: CASSLVGQQETQYF. The rearrangement joins TRBV5-1 to TRBJ2-5; D might be TRBD1 (6 bases). The V gene lost 0 bases and the J gene lost 2 bases, with 8 bases spanning the gap. The germline CDR1 and CDR2 sequences are SGHRS and YFSETQ. This CDR3 region has 14 residues.

The V and J genes are TRBV6-5 and TRBJ2-2, with a weak D call TRBD1 (5 bases). V was clipped by 6 bases and J by 9 bases, with 14 bases between them. This CDR3 is built from 13 residues. Germline V CDR1 and CDR2: MNHEY, SVGAGI. The CDR3 DNA reads as TGTGCCAGCAGACTAAATGGGGCGCGGGAGCTGTTTTTT. It encodes CASRLNGARELFF.

This chain links TRBV5-1 with TRBJ2-3; TRBD2 aligns across 10 bases. The V gene end was trimmed by 2 bases and the J gene end by 5 bases; junction bases not matched to a gene: 5. Germline CDR1 reads SGHRS; CDR2 reads YFSETQ. This CDR3 is 15 amino acids long. The CDR3 reads CASSFGLAAGDTQYF. The CDR3 nucleotides read TGCGCCAGCAGCTTCGGACTAGCGGCGGGAGATACGCAGTATTTT.

V usage is TRBV6-5 and J usage is TRBJ2-1; 11 nucleotides align to TRBD2. The V gene's germline CDR1 is MNHEY and CDR2 SVGAGI. The CDR3 runs 16 residues. The ends lost 0 bases at V and 7 bases at J; junction bases unmatched: 5. CDR3 sequence: CASSYSWLAGGNEQFF. CDR3 DNA sequence: TGTGCCAGCAGTTACTCCTGGTTAGCGGGGGGGAATGAGCAGTTCTTC.

The gene calls are TRBV10-3 and TRBJ2-7; a weak D match, TRBD1 (6 bases). Germline loops: CDR1 ENHRY, CDR2 SYGVKD. The CDR3 has 10 amino acids. This CDR3 is CAMGRGEQYF. The CDR3 DNA follows: TGTGCTATGGGTAGGGGGGAGCAGTACTTC.

The sample holds many counts of this clone. The chain carries TRBV4-3 and TRBJ2-6; the match to TRBD1 covers 7 bases. This CDR3 comprises 16 residues. The V and J ends lost 4 bases and 2 bases, in that order; junction bases with no gene match: 5. The V gene's germline CDR1 is LGHNA and CDR2 YSLEER. The CDR3 region is CASSPTDRAGANVLTF. CDR3 in DNA: TGCGCCAGCAGCCCCACCGACAGGGCTGGGGCCAACGTCCTGACTTTC.

V is TRBV28 and J is TRBJ1-2; TRBD1 agrees at 8 bases. This CDR3 is 14 amino acids long. The germline V gene has CDR1 MDHEN and CDR2 SYDVKM. J lost 10 bases, V lost 7 bases, and 14 bases had no gene match. The CDR3 reads CASTRKGTGPNYTF. The CDR3 DNA reads as TGTGCCAGCACACGAAAAGGGACAGGCCCTAACTACACCTTC.

V is TRBV11-2 and J is TRBJ2-7; D possibly corresponds to TRBD2 (7 bases). Looked up from germline, CDR1 is SGHAT and CDR2 is FQNNGV. V lost 3 bases, J lost 6 bases, and 18 bases lay in between. The CDR3 length is 15 residues. CDR3 in DNA: TGTGCCAGCAGCTTCCGGGGAGGGGGATTCGGCGAGCAGTACTTC. Amino acids: CASSFRGGGFGEQYF.

V and J are TRBV19 and TRBJ2-3; 10 bases match TRBD2. J lost 3 bases, V lost 6 bases, and 0 bases had no gene match. Germline V CDR1 and CDR2: LNHDA, SQIVND (reference sequence). CDR3 length equals 13 residues. This CDR3 is CASRTSGTDTQYF. The CDR3 nucleotides are TGTGCCAGTAGGACTAGCGGGACAGATACGCAGTATTTT.